A selection of T cell receptor beta chains follows, all from one sample in a study of OX40 agonist ivuxolimab in advanced cancers. TCRdb keeps only in-frame clones here, not all; method: immunoSEQ multiplex PCR. The sample consists of over 45,000 clones, around four fifths of them appearing once. The specimen comprised CD4+ or CD8+ T cells sorted from blood, sampled in a trial of the OX40 agonist ivuxolimab. Source of these receptors: an adult with an advanced solid tumor such as melanoma, head and neck, liver or kidney cancer. The CDR3 runs from the conserved cysteine through the conserved F or W. The D gene is left open where the match is weak. Size values are once, few and many counts, or a class for expanded clones, and some rows have none.

size	D	length	V	J	DNA	CDR3
many	-	15	TRBV7-2	TRBJ1-2	TGTGCCAGCAGCTTAGCACTCGGGGCTAACTATGGCTACACCTTC	CASSLALGANYGYTF
-	-	11	TRBV29-1	TRBJ2-1	TGCAGCGCCCTCCTCCTGTATGAGCAGTTCTTC	CSALLLYEQFF
-	-	14	TRBV19	TRBJ2-3	TGTGCCAGTAGTACCGGGACTAGCACAGATACGCAGTATTTT	CASSTGTSTDTQYF
-	TRBD2	16	TRBV15	TRBJ2-5	TGTGCCACCAGCACCGGACTAGCGGGATTTCAAGAGACCCAGTACTTC	CATSTGLAGFQETQYF
-	-	16	TRBV19	TRBJ1-2	TGTGCCAGTAAGCGAGGTTTTAGCCGGGGAGGAGGTGGCTACACCTTC	CASKRGFSRGGGGYTF
few	-	13	TRBV19	TRBJ2-3	TGTGCCAGTAGTAGGCCCGGGACAGATACGCAGTATTTT	CASSRPGTDTQYF
once	-	15	TRBV4-1	TRBJ2-7	TGCGCCAGCAGCCTATACCTCCGCGGGGAGAGCGAGCAGTACTTC	CASSLYLRGESEQYF
-	-	14	TRBV6-1	TRBJ2-7	TGTGCCAGCAGCGAGACACCCGTCTCCTACGAGCAGTACTTC	CASSETPVSYEQYF
-	-	14	TRBV27	TRBJ1-5	TGTGCCAGCAGTCCCGGATGGGAGAATCAGCCCCAGCATTTT	CASSPGWENQPQHF
once	TRBD1	14	TRBV30	TRBJ1-5	TGTGCCTGGGGCCGGGACAGCCACAATCAGCCCCAGCATTTT	CAWGRDSHNQPQHF
-	TRBD2	15	TRBV5-4	TRBJ2-1	TGTGCCAGCAGCCAAACTAGCGGGAGCAGCAATGAGCAGTTCTTC	CASSQTSGSSNEQFF